This T cell receptor beta chain was recovered during a study of cytomegalovirus exposure and HLA in healthy donors. Amplification used 60 Vbeta primers and 13 Jbeta primers. Method: immunoSEQ multiplex PCR; TCRdb's copy keeps in-frame clones and lacks some. The sample records some 61,000 clones, 80% to 90% being singletons. A remark on this clone: Its cognate antigen is unknown.

Whole-study results and caveats: Cytomegalovirus-associated status was assigned to approximately 160 TCR beta chains. Rare TCR sequences predominated, though certain public TCRs were found in many donors. Among the sequence variants, a highly shared cluster was likely an artifact of sequencing.

Healthy bone marrow donors formed the donor group. Per germline, CDR1 GTSNPN and CDR2 SVGIG (reference sequence). CDR3 length equals 12 residues. V was clipped by 0 bases and J by 8 bases, with 10 bases between them. The TCR sequence derives from a human donor in good health. The chain recombines TRBV30 with TRBJ1-2, with D unclear. Sequencing was performed on PBMCs. Here the CDR3 DNA reads TGTGCCTGGAGTGTGGGTCAGCGGGGCTACACCTTC. This codes for CAWSVGQRGYTF.